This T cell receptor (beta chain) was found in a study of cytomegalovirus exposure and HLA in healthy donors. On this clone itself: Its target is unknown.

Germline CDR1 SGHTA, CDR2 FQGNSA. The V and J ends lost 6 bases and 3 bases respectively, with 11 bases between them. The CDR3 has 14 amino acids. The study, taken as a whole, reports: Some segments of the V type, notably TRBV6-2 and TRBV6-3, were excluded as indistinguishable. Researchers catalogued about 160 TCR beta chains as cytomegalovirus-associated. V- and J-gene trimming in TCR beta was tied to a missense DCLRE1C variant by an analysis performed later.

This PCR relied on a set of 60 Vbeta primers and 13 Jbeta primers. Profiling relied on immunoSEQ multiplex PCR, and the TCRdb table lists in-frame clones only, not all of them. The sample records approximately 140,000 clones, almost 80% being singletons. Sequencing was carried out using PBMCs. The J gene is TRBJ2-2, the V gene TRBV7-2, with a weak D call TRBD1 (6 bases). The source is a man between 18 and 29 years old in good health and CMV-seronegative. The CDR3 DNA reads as TGTGCCAGCAGGCAGGGGCCGGACACCGGGGAGCTGTTTTTT. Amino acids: CASRQGPDTGELFF.